This TCR beta chain was sequenced during a study of Graves' ophthalmopathy and Graves' hyperthyroidism. In the study overall: At initial diagnosis, peripheral blood was obtained, and this preceded any treatment. Findings and caveats of the study: Most clonotypes expanded in thyroid above 0.001 frequency were present in blood too.

Stable hyperthyroidism was defined by absence of ophthalmopathy within 18 months of follow-up. Worth noting for this clonotype: What it binds is not known.

The authors amplified TCR beta CDR3 regions from RNA transcripts. In the first round, RT-PCR was carried out with HTBI primers, and a multiplex PCR formed the second round. TCRdb analysed the multiplex PCR reads with MiXCR anew, one entry per CDR3 protein. This repertoire shows hundreds of thousands of distinct CDR3 sequences, under 25% found once; its top ten account for roughly 3%. V lost 4 bases and J lost 5; bases outside the gene matches: 8. The V gene's germline CDR1 is DFQATT and CDR2 SNEGSKA (reference sequence). The CDR3 consists of 14 residues. The gene calls are TRBV20-1 and TRBJ2-7; 10 bases match TRBD1. This receptor was taken from a woman aged 18 to 35 with stable Graves' hyperthyroidism. Sequenced material: peripheral blood. The CDR3 spells CSAKGGTGADEQYF. The CDR3 nucleotides are TGCAGTGCTAAAGGCGGGACAGGGGCGGACGAGCAGTACTTC.